Given below is one T cell receptor beta chain in context. Its antigen is as yet unknown. TCRdb processed the 5' RACE reads anew with MiXCR; each CDR3 protein has one entry. The table shows 65,000 to 95,000 distinct CDR3 sequences, with 14% occurring only once. This record belongs to a study of early T cells in non-severe SARS-CoV-2 infection. On the study more broadly: Sequencing was performed on bulk RNA from unsorted whole blood, leaving chains unpaired. Notes on the study in general: Reliance on VDJdb matching favored anti-spike CD8 responses; private and CD4 specificities were missed.

The CDR3 length is 13 residues. Germline-derived CDR1 and CDR2 are ENHRY and SYGVKD. V gave up 3 bases and J gave up 3 bases, with 5 bases separating them. The sequence came from an adult who was a healthcare worker with PCR-confirmed SARS-CoV-2 infection or an uninfected control (not recorded which). The chain uses TRBV10-3 and TRBJ2-2, with no clear D. Sequencing input: whole blood. CDR3 in amino acids: CAISEWDTGELFF. CDR3 coding DNA: TGTGCCATCAGTGAATGGGACACCGGGGAGCTGTTTTTT.